This T cell receptor (beta chain) is drawn from a study of T cells in Graves' hyperthyroidism and ophthalmopathy. Whole-study results and caveats: Most clonotypes expanded in thyroid above 0.001 were likewise present in blood.

This clonotype was recorded at least ten times. No antigen is known for it. The CDR3 loop spans 15 amino acids. Germline V gene lookup returns CDR1 MNHEY and CDR2 SMNVEV (reference sequence). The ends were cut back, 3 bases at V and 3 bases at J, with 14 bases in the middle. RNA transcripts were the template for amplifying TCR beta CDR3 regions. Initially, a first-round RT-PCR of the TCR CDR3 employed the HTBI primer set. TCRdb fed the multiplex PCR reads into MiXCR, producing one record per CDR3 protein. The sample holds hundreds of thousands of distinct CDR3 sequences, roughly 14% seen once. The chain employs TRBV27 and TRBJ1-1, with D perhaps TRBD1 (6 bases). Sequencing was performed on blood. This receptor was identified in a man aged 18-30 years with Graves' ophthalmopathy. The CDR3 here is CASSFKVNRDTEAFF. The CDR3 DNA reads TGTGCCAGCAGTTTTAAAGTGAACAGGGACACTGAAGCTTTCTTT.